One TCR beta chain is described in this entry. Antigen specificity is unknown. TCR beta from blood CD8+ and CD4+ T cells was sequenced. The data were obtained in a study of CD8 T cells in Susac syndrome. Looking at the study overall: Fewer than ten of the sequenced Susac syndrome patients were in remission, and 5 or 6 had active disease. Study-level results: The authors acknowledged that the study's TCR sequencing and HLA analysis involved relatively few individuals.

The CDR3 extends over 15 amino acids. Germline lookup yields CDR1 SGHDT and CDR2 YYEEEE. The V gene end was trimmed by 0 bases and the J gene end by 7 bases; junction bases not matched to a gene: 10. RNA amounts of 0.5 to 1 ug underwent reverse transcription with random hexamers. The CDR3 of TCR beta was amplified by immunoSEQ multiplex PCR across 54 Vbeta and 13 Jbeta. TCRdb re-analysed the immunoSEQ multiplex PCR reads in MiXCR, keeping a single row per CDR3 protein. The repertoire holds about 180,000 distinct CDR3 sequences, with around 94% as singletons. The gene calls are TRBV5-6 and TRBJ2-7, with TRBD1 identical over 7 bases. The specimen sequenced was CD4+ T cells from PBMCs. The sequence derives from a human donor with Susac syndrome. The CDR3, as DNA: TGTGCCAGCAGCTTGGATAACAGGGGTAGGGGGGAGCAGTACTTC. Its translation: CASSLDNRGRGEQYF.